The 6 T cell receptor beta chains listed next were all sequenced from one sample in a study of shared clonotypes between healthy human individuals. This table comes from immunoSEQ multiplex PCR, and its TCRdb copy is limited to in-frame clones, with some not included. The data contain over 1.4 million clones, more than 95% of them singletons. The sequencing sample was made of naive CD4+ T cells sorted from blood. Subset given: CD45RA+ positively selected. The source of these receptors is a man aged 30-40 years in good health.

The chain links TRBV5-1 to TRBJ2-1, with TRBD2 matching 7 bases. V shed 4 bases and J 7 bases; nucleotides not matched to a gene: 5. Germline CDR1 is SGHRS and CDR2 is YFSETQ. CDR3 length: 13 residues. Here the CDR3 reads CASSRTSGNEQFF. The DNA of the CDR3 is TGCGCCAGCAGCCGGACTAGTGGTAATGAGCAGTTCTTC.

The chain joins TRBV7-9 to TRBJ1-4; D possibly corresponds to TRBD1 (6 bases). The germline V gene has CDR1 SEHNR and CDR2 FQNEAQ (reference sequence). The CDR3 spans 19 residues. V lost 3 bases to trimming and J lost 0 bases, with 20 bases between them. In nucleotides, the CDR3 is TGTGCCAGCAGCTTCAGGACAGCGATGGTGGTTGCAACTAATGAAAAACTGTTTTTT. Its translation: CASSFRTAMVVATNEKLFF.

The gene calls are TRBV6-6 and TRBJ2-1; no clear D gene. CDR3 length: 14 amino acids. V gave up 5 bases and J gave up 10 bases, with 18 bases separating them. Germline CDR1 reads MNHNY; CDR2 reads SVGAGI (reference sequence). The CDR3 sequence: CASSPVSVMGEQFF. In nucleotides, the CDR3 is TGTGCCAGCAGTCCCGTATCCGTTATGGGGGAGCAGTTCTTC.

The chain uses TRBV9 and TRBJ2-7, with TRBD1 identical over 7 bases. Germline-derived CDR1 and CDR2 are SGDLS and YYNGEE. This CDR3 contains 16 residues. V dropped 4 bases and J dropped 1; count of bases not matched to a gene: 11. The CDR3, as DNA: TGTGCCAGCAGCCCAAGACAGGGCGCCCCTTCCTACGAGCAGTACTTC. Its protein is CASSPRQGAPSYEQYF.

This chain links TRBV5-1 with TRBJ2-5, with D possibly being TRBD1 (6 bases). The J call may not be correct, given that the DNA end is closer to TRBJ2-7. Germline CDR1 is SGHRS and CDR2 is YFSETQ. This CDR3 is built from 15 residues. The CDR3 DNA is TGCGCCAGCAGCGAGGCCCCGGGACAAGCCTACGAGCAGTACTTC. Residues: CASSEAPGQAYEQYF.

On this clone: The same CDR3 also results from other DNA sequences found in this sample. The CDR3 region has the DNA TGCGCCAGCAGCTTGGGAGGCGGGGGCACTGAAGCTTTCTTT. Protein sequence: CASSLGGGGTEAFF. The genes are TRBV5-1 and TRBJ1-1, with TRBD1 as a possible D gene (5 bases). CDR1 and CDR2 (germline): SGHRS, YFSETQ. V shed 0 bases and J shed 4 bases, with 10 bases lying between them. The CDR3 is made up of 14 amino acids.